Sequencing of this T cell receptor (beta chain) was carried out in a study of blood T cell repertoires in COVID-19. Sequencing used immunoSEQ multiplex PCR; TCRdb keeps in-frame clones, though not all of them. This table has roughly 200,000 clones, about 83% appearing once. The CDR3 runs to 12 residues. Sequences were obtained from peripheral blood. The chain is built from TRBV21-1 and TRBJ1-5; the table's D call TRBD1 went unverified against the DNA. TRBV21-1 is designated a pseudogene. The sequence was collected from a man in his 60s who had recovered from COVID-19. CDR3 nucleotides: TGTGCCAGCAGGGAAGGGGATCAGCCCCAGCATTTT. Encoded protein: CASREGDQPQHF.